The rows below give T cell receptor beta chains drawn from one sample of a study of blood T cells in healthy people across ages. TCRdb passed the 5' RACE reads through MiXCR, listing each CDR3 protein once. Here the sample spans about 1.7 million distinct CDR3 sequences, under 30% being singletons. The sequencing input was blood. These receptors originate from a woman aged 25 to 39 in good health. Both conserved end residues are part of each CDR3. Fields, in order: J gene, clone size, V gene, D gene, CDR3 DNA, CDR3 protein. The D gene is left open where the match is weak. Size is stated for part of the rows, as once, few or many counts, or as a class when the clone is expanded.

J: TRBJ2-7; size: .; V: TRBV12-5; D: .; DNA: TGTGCTAGTGGTTTGGGCCAAGGGGGTTCCTACGAGCAGTACTTC; CDR3: CASGLGQGGSYEQYF
J: TRBJ1-2; size: many; V: TRBV12-3/TRBV12-4; D: .; DNA: TGTGCCAGCAGGAATACACAGGGAGGGCCCCACTCGAACTATGGCTACACCTTC; CDR3: CASRNTQGGPHSNYGYTF
J: TRBJ2-5; size: many; V: TRBV20-1; D: TRBD2; DNA: TGCAGTGCTAGAGATGTAGGGACTAGCGGTTCACAGACCCAGTACTTC; CDR3: CSARDVGTSGSQTQYF
J: TRBJ2-3; size: .; V: TRBV7-2; D: .; DNA: TGTGCCAGCGGCAGCGCTAAGGATGCGCAGTATTTT; CDR3: CASGSAKDAQYF
J: TRBJ2-1; size: many; V: TRBV29-1; D: TRBD1; DNA: TGCAGCGTCCGATCCGGGACAGATTACAATGAGCAGTTCTTC; CDR3: CSVRSGTDYNEQFF
J: TRBJ2-1; size: many; V: TRBV9; D: .; DNA: TGTGCCAGCAGCGGATCGGGACTCTCGTACAATGAGCAGTTCTTC; CDR3: CASSGSGLSYNEQFF
J: TRBJ2-3; size: .; V: TRBV5-5; D: TRBD2; DNA: TGTGCCAGCAGCTCAGGGACTAGCGGGACGGTTACGCAGTATTTT; CDR3: CASSSGTSGTVTQYF
J: TRBJ1-6; size: .; V: TRBV6-6; D: .; DNA: TGTGCCAGCAGTTACAGTCAGGGAGACTCACCCCTCCACTTT; CDR3: CASSYSQGDSPLHF
J: TRBJ2-7; size: .; V: TRBV28; D: .; DNA: TGTGCCAGCAGCTTCCGGGACCTGGGCTACGGGCAGTACTTC; CDR3: CASSFRDLGYGQYF
J: TRBJ1-2; size: .; V: TRBV20-1; D: .; DNA: TGCAGTGCTGAGAGTGGGGCAGGGCGGTGTGGCTACACCTTC; CDR3: CSAESGAGRCGYTF
J: TRBJ2-5; size: .; V: TRBV18; D: .; DNA: TGTGCCAGCTCACGACTCCGGGACGGGGGGCCGACCCAGTACTTC; CDR3: CASSRLRDGGPTQYF
J: TRBJ2-3; size: many; V: TRBV29-1; D: TRBD2; DNA: TGCAGCGTTGAAGCGACTAGCGGGATTGCCACAGATACGCAGTATTTT; CDR3: CSVEATSGIATDTQYF
J: TRBJ2-5; size: few; V: TRBV6-5; D: .; DNA: TGTGCCAGCAGTCCGGACACGAGCAGGGCGCAGTACTTC; CDR3: CASSPDTSRAQYF
J: TRBJ1-2; size: .; V: TRBV7-9; D: .; DNA: TGTGCCAGCACCGTCGGGGAAATCGATGGCTACACCTTC; CDR3: CASTVGEIDGYTF
J: TRBJ2-5; size: .; V: TRBV20-1; D: .; DNA: TGCAGCGGGACCCTAAATCTTCAAGAGACCCAGTACTTC; CDR3: CSGTLNLQETQYF
J: TRBJ2-7; size: .; V: TRBV20-1; D: .; DNA: TGCAGTGCTATCACCGGGGCGTCCTACGAGCAGTACTTC; CDR3: CSAITGASYEQYF
J: TRBJ2-3; size: .; V: TRBV24-1; D: .; DNA: TGTGCCACCAGGGGTGTGGGAGATACGCAGTATTTT; CDR3: CATRGVGDTQYF
J: TRBJ2-7; size: few; V: TRBV3-1; D: .; DNA: TGTGCCAGCAGCCAAGAGGTCGGGCGTTCCTACGAGCAGTACTTC; CDR3: CASSQEVGRSYEQYF
J: TRBJ2-7; size: many; V: TRBV10-3; D: .; DNA: TGTGCCATCAGCGGACAGAACGAGCAGTACTTC; CDR3: CAISGQNEQYF
J: TRBJ1-2; size: .; V: TRBV3-1; D: .; DNA: TGTGCCAGCAGCCAAACTGACGGCTATGGCTACACCTTC; CDR3: CASSQTDGYGYTF
J: TRBJ2-7; size: .; V: TRBV20-1; D: .; DNA: TGCAGTGGGCGGACCGGCTACGAGCAGTACTTC; CDR3: CSGRTGYEQYF
J: TRBJ1-2; size: .; V: TRBV4-3; D: TRBD1; DNA: TGCGCCAGCAGCCAGACAGGGGATTCTCCCTGGGGCTACACCTTC; CDR3: CASSQTGDSPWGYTF
J: TRBJ2-7; size: .; V: TRBV6-5; D: .; DNA: TGCGCCAGCAGTTACCAGACCAGCTGGGCCCGAAGCTCCTATGAGCAGTACTTC; CDR3: CASSYQTSWARSSYEQYF
J: TRBJ1-2; size: .; V: TRBV20-1; D: .; DNA: TGCAGTGCTCCTGGCGACGCTAACTATGGCTACACCTTC; CDR3: CSAPGDANYGYTF
J: TRBJ2-3; size: .; V: TRBV5-1; D: .; DNA: TGCGCCAGCAGGAAGGCCCTCCTAACGACAGATACGCAGTATTTT; CDR3: CASRKALLTTDTQYF
J: TRBJ2-1; size: many; V: TRBV30; D: .; DNA: TGTGCCTGGAGTGGGGACGTCAATGAGCAGTTCTTC; CDR3: CAWSGDVNEQFF
J: TRBJ2-2; size: once; V: TRBV6-6; D: .; DNA: TGTGCCATAAAAGGGGACGGCAGGGGCACCGGGGAGCTGTTTTTT; CDR3: CAIKGDGRGTGELFF
J: TRBJ2-1; size: few; V: TRBV6-2/TRBV6-3; D: TRBD1; DNA: TGTGCCAGCAGTAGGGGGACTCAGGGGGCGGATGAGCAGTTCTTC; CDR3: CASSRGTQGADEQFF
J: TRBJ2-6; size: .; V: TRBV5-6; D: .; DNA: TGTGCCAGCAGCCGGAGGGGTGGCTCTGGGGCCAACGTCCGGACTTTC; CDR3: CASSRRGGSGANVRTF
J: TRBJ2-1; size: .; V: TRBV7-3; D: .; DNA: TGTGCCAGCAGCTTAACGTTCCGGAACAATGAGCAGTTCTTC; CDR3: CASSLTFRNNEQFF
J: TRBJ2-7; size: few; V: TRBV11-1; D: .; DNA: TGTGCCAGCAGCCTACAGGGTCGGAGGGAGGACGAGCAGTACTTC; CDR3: CASSLQGRREDEQYF